The 9 T cell receptor beta chains presented below share a single source sample, sequenced in a study of blood T cell repertoires in COVID-19. Only in-frame clones appear in the TCRdb table, and some are missing; sequencing was by immunoSEQ multiplex PCR. The sample shows roughly 40,000 clones, around nine tenths of them seen only once. The specimen was peripheral blood. The receptor source for this set is a man in his fifties or sixties with COVID-19, enrolled during active disease.

This clone was observed a few times. This chain uses TRBV28 with TRBJ1-3, with 7 positions matching TRBD1. The CDR3 contains 13 residues. V gave up 9 bases and J gave up 0 bases; unmatched junction bases: 2. Germline-derived CDR1 and CDR2 are MDHEN and SYDVKM. CDR3 region: CASYRGSGNTIYF. DNA of the CDR3: TGTGCCAGTTACAGGGGCTCTGGAAACACCATATATTTT.

V is TRBV4-2 and J is TRBJ2-3; 12 nucleotides match TRBD2. V was pared by 2 bases and J by 3 bases, with 6 bases of the junction left unmatched. This CDR3 has 17 residues. CDR1 is LGHNA and CDR2 is YNFKEQ in the germline V gene. The CDR3 here is CASSQKLAGGGTDTQYF. The CDR3 DNA reads TGTGCCAGCAGCCAAAAACTAGCGGGAGGCGGTACAGATACGCAGTATTTT.

The chain employs TRBV19 and TRBJ2-1; D uncertain. This CDR3 contains 12 residues. V gave up 3 bases and J gave up 6 bases, with 6 bases separating them. The germline gives CDR1 LNHDA, CDR2 SQIVND (reference sequence). CDR3 in DNA: TGTGCCAGTAGTATTAGTACCAATGAGCAGTTCTTC. Protein: CASSISTNEQFF.

Here the CDR3 DNA reads TGTGCCAGCAGTTACTTCGGACTGGGCTCCTACGAGCAGTACTTC. Amino acids: CASSYFGLGSYEQYF. The genes are TRBV6-6 and TRBJ2-7; maybe TRBD2 (5 bases). CDR3 size: 15 residues. From germline, CDR1 is MNHNY and CDR2 SVGAGI (reference sequence). The ends were cut back, 1 base at V and 0 bases at J, with 10 bases in the middle.

The rearrangement uses TRBV18 and TRBJ1-5, with D perhaps matching TRBD1 (5 bases). The CDR3 is made up of 13 amino acids. From germline, CDR1 is KGHSH and CDR2 LQKENI. V dropped 2 bases and J dropped 4 bases, with 6 bases sitting between them. DNA of the CDR3: TGTGCCAGCTCACCAGCAGGGAATCAGCCCCAGCATTTT. Its translation is CASSPAGNQPQHF. Based on the CDR3 plus reference TRBV18 and TRBJ1-5, the full variable domain is NAGVMQNPRHLVRRRGQEARLRCSPMKGHSHVYWYRQLPEEGLKFMVYLQKENIIDESGMPKERFSAEFPKEGPSILRIQQVVRGDSAAYFCASSPAGNQPQHFGDGTRLSIL.

This chain uses TRBV7-6 with TRBJ2-5; 7 positions agree with TRBD1. CDR1 and CDR2 from the germline V gene are SGHVS and FNYEAQ. The CDR3 consists of 15 residues. V dropped 5 bases and J dropped 3; count of bases not matched to a gene: 9. The CDR3 here is CASSNKLGQEETQYF. Written as DNA, the CDR3 is TGTGCCAGCAGCAACAAACTAGGACAGGAAGAGACCCAGTACTTC.

This chain joins TRBV9 and TRBJ1-3; D gene ambiguous. Germline V gene data show CDR1 as SGDLS and CDR2 as YYNGEE. V shed 4 bases and J shed 0 bases, with 14 bases lying between them. The CDR3 contains 16 residues. In nucleotides, the CDR3 is TGTGCCAGCAGCCTAGCCCTACTGAGCTCTGGAAACACCATATATTTT. This sequence encodes CASSLALLSSGNTIYF.

The chain couples TRBV7-9 to TRBJ1-6; D perhaps matches TRBD1 (5 bases). V shed 1 base and J shed 13 bases, with 14 bases lying between them. The CDR3 sequence is 14 residues long. CDR1 is SEHNR and CDR2 is FQNEAQ in the germline V gene (reference sequence). CDR3 sequence: CASSLDRLGGPLHF. The CDR3 DNA follows: TGTGCCAGCAGCTTAGACCGGTTGGGGGGGCCCCTCCACTTT. Full variable domain (outside the CDR3, taken from reference TRBV7-9 and TRBJ1-6): DTGVSQNPRHKITKRGQNVTFRCDPISEHNRLYWYRQTLGQGPEFLTYFQNEAQLEKSRLLSDRFSAERPKGSFSTLEIQRTEQGDSAMYLCASSLDRLGGPLHFGNGTRLTVT.

CDR3 region: CASSLGRINSPLHF. Here the CDR3 DNA reads TGTGCCAGCAGCTTGGGGCGGATTAATTCACCCCTCCACTTT. The V call is TRBV5-8, the J call TRBJ1-6; D is uncertain. The germline gives CDR1 SGHTS, CDR2 YDEGEE. Between the trimmed V and J ends, which lost 0 bases and 6 bases, there was a span of 7 bases. CDR3 length: 14 residues.